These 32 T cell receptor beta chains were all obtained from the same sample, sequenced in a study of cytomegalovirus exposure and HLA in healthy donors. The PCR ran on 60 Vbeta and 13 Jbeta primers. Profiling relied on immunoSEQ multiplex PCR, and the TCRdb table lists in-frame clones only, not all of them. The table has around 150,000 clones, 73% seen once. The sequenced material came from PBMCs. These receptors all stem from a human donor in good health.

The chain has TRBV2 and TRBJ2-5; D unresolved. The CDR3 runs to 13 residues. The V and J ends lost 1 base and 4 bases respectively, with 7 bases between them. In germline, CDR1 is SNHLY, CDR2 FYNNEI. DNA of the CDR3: TGTGCCAGCAGTGAAGAGAGAGGAGAGACCCAGTACTTC. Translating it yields CASSEERGETQYF. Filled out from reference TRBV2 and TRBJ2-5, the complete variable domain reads EPEVTQTPSHQVTQMGQEVILRCVPISNHLYFYWYRQILGQKVEFLVSFYNNEISEKSEIFDDQFSVERPDGSNFTLKIRSTKLEDSAMYFCASSEERGETQYFGPGTRLLVL.

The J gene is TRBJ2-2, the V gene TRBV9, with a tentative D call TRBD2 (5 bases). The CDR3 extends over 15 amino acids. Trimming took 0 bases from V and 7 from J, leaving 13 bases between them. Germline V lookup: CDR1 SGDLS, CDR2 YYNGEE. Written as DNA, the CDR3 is TGTGCCAGCAGCGTAGCCGTAGCGACCGGCGGGGAGCTGTTTTTT. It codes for CASSVAVATGGELFF. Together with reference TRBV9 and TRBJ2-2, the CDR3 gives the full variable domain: DSGVTQTPKHLITATGQRVTLRCSPRSGDLSVYWYQQSLDQGLQFLIQYYNGEERAKGNILERFSAQQFPDLHSELNLSSLELGDSALYFCASSVAVATGGELFFGEGSRLTVL.

CDR3: CASRPTGFNQPQHF. The CDR3 region has the DNA TGTGCCAGCAGGCCGACAGGTTTCAATCAGCCCCAGCATTTT. The chain is built from TRBV6-5 and TRBJ1-5; D possibly corresponds to TRBD1 (6 bases). The V end lost 6 bases, the J end lost 3 bases, and 12 bases lay between the germline ends. This CDR3 is 14 amino acids long. From germline, CDR1 is MNHEY and CDR2 SVGAGI.

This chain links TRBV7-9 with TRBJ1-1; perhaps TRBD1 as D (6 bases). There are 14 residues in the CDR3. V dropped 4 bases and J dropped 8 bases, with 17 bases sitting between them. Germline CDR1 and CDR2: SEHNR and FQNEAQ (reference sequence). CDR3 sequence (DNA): TGTGCCAGCAGCTCCCCCGACAGGAACGTCGAAGCTTTCTTT. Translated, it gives CASSSPDRNVEAFF.

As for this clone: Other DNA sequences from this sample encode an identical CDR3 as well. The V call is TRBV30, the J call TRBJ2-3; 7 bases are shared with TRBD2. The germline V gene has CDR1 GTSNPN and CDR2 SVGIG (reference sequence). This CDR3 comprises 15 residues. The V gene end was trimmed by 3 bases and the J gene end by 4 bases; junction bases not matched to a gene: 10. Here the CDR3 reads CAWSRLGTSADTQYF. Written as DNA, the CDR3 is TGTGCCTGGAGCCGACTTGGAACTAGCGCAGATACGCAGTATTTT.

Here the CDR3 reads CASSLAGAPTLEQYF. The CDR3 bases are TGCGCCAGCAGCTTGGCAGGGGCCCCTACTTTGGAGCAGTACTTC. V is TRBV5-1 and J is TRBJ2-7, with a weak D call TRBD1 (6 bases). Trimming took 0 bases from V and 7 from J, leaving 17 bases between them. The CDR3 totals 15 residues. In germline, CDR1 is SGHRS, CDR2 YFSETQ. Using reference TRBV5-1 and TRBJ2-7 for the parts outside the CDR3, the full variable domain is KAGVTQTPRYLIKTRGQQVTLSCSPISGHRSVSWYQQTPGQGLQFLFEYFSETQRNKGNFPGRFSGRQFSNSRSEMNVSTLELGDSALYLCASSLAGAPTLEQYFGPGTRLTVT.

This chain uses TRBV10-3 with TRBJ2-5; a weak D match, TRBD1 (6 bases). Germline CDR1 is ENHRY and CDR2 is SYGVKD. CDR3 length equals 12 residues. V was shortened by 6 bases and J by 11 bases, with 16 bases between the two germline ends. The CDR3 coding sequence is TGTGCCATCAGGGACAGCAACAGAGAGCAGTACTTC. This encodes CAIRDSNREQYF.

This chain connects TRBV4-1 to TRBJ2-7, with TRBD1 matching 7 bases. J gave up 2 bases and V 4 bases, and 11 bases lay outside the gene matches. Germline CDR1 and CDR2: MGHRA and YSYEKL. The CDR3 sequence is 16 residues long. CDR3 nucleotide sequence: TGCGCCAGCAGCCCGGAACAGGGGAGCTTGACCTACGAGCAGTACTTC. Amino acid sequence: CASSPEQGSLTYEQYF.

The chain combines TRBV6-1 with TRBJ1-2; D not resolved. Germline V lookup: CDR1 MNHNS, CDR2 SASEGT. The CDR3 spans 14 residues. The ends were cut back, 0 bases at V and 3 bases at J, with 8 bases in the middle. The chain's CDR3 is CASSEAVGDYGYTF. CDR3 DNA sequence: TGTGCCAGCAGTGAAGCGGTGGGAGACTATGGCTACACCTTC.

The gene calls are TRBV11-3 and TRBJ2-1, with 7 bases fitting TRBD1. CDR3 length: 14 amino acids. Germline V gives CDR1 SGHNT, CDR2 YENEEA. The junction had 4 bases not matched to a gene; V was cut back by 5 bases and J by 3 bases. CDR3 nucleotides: TGTGCCAGCAGCGCCCGGGACAGCTACAATGAGCAGTTCTTC. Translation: CASSARDSYNEQFF.

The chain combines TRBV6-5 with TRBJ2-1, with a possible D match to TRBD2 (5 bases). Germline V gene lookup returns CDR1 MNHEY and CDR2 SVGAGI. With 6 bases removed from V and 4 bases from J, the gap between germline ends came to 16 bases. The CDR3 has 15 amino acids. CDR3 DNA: TGTGCCAGCAGCCAAATAGCGACGGATTACAATGAGCAGTTCTTC. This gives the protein CASSQIATDYNEQFF.

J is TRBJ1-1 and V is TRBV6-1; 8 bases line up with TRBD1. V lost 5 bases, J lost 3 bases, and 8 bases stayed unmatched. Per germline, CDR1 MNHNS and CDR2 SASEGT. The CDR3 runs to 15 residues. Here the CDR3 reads CASSIDRGVDTEAFF. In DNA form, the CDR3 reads TGTGCCAGCAGTATTGACAGGGGTGTGGACACTGAAGCTTTCTTT.

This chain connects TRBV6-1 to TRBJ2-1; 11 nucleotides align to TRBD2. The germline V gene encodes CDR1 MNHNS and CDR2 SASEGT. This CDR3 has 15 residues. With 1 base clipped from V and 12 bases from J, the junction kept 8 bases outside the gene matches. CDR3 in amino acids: CASSEVSSGGGRQFF. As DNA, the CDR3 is TGTGCCAGCAGTGAAGTTAGTAGCGGGGGGGGTCGGCAGTTCTTC.

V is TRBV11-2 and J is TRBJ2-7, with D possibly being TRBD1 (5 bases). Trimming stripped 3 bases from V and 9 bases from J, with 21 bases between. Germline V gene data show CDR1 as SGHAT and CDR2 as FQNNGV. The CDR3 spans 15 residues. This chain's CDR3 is CASSFDWTNRRGQYF. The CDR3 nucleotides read TGTGCCAGCAGCTTTGATTGGACGAACCGAAGGGGGCAGTACTTC.

The CDR3 here is CASRPFMDRENQPQHF. CDR3 nucleotides: TGTGCCAGCAGGCCTTTTATGGACAGGGAGAATCAGCCCCAGCATTTT. This sequence joins TRBV25-1 and TRBJ1-5; 8 bases fit TRBD1. This CDR3 is built from 16 residues. Germline lookup yields CDR1 MGHDK and CDR2 SYGVNS. The trim removed 6 bases at V and 4 bases at J, leaving 11 bases unmatched. Filled out from reference TRBV25-1 and TRBJ1-5, the complete variable domain reads EADIYQTPRYLVIGTGKKITLECSQTMGHDKMYWYQQDPGMELHLIHYSYGVNSTEKGDLSSESTVSRIRTEHFPLTLESARPSHTSQYLCASRPFMDRENQPQHFGDGTRLSIL.

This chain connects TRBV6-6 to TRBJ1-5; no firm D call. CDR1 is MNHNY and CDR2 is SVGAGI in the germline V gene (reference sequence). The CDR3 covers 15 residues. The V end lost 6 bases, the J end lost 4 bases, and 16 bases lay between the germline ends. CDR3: CASSPNSNPNQPQHF. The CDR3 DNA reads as TGTGCCAGCAGCCCCAACAGCAACCCGAATCAGCCCCAGCATTTT.

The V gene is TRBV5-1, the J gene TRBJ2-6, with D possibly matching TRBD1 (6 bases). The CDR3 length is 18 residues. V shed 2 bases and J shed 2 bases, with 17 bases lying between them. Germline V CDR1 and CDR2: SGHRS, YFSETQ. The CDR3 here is CASSFTGTTLTGANVLTF. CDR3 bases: TGCGCCAGCAGCTTTACAGGGACGACACTAACTGGGGCCAACGTCCTGACTTTC.

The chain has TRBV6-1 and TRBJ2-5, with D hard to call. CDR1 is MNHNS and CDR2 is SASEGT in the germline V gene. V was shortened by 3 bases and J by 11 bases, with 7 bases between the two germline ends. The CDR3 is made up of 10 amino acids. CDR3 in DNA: TGTGCCAGCAGTGAGGGCAGGCAGTACTTC. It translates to CASSEGRQYF.

CDR3 sequence: CASSSDRGSSGYTF. CDR3 bases: TGTGCCAGCAGCTCGGACAGGGGATCAAGCGGCTACACCTTC. V and J are TRBV7-8 and TRBJ1-2; 9 bases align to TRBD1. The CDR3 has 14 amino acids. Germline assignment: CDR1 SGHVS and CDR2 FQNEAQ. The trim removed 4 bases at V and 8 bases at J, leaving 8 bases unmatched.

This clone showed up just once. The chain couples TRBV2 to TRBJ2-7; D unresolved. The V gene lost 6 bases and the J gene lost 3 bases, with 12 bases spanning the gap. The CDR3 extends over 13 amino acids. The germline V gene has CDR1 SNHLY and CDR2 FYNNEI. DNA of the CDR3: TGTGCCAGCAGGGTCAGTGGGCTCTACGAGCAGTACTTC. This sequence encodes CASRVSGLYEQYF. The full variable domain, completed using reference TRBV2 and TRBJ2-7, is EPEVTQTPSHQVTQMGQEVILRCVPISNHLYFYWYRQILGQKVEFLVSFYNNEISEKSEIFDDQFSVERPDGSNFTLKIRSTKLEDSAMYFCASRVSGLYEQYFGPGTRLTVT.

The CDR3 here is CASSFSPGEAFF. DNA for the CDR3: TGTGCCAGCAGTTTTTCTCCGGGTGAAGCTTTCTTT. The rearrangement joins TRBV6-1 to TRBJ1-1; D gene unclear. CDR3 length equals 12 residues. CDR1 MNHNS and CDR2 SASEGT come from the germline V gene. Between the trimmed V and J ends, which lost 5 bases and 7 bases, there was a span of 11 bases.

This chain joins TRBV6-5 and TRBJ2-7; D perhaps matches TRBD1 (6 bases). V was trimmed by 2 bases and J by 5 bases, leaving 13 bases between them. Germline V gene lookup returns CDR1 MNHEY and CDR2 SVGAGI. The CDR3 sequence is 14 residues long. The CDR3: CASSYAGAVNEQYF. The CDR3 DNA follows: TGTGCCAGCAGTTACGCAGGGGCTGTGAACGAGCAGTACTTC.

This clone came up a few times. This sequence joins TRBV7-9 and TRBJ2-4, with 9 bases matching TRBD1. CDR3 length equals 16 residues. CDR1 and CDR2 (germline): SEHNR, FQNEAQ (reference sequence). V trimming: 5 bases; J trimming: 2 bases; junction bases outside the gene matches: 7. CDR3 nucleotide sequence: TGTGCCAGCAGCGAGGGACAGGGTCGACCCAAAAACATTCAGTACTTC. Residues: CASSEGQGRPKNIQYF.

The DNA for the CDR3 is TGTGCCAGCAGTTACTCGACCGGGGATTCACCCCTCCACTTT. Protein sequence: CASSYSTGDSPLHF. The genes are TRBV6-5 and TRBJ1-6; D is ambiguous. Germline CDR1 reads MNHEY; CDR2 reads SVGAGI. Trimming cost V 0 bases and J 8 bases, with 8 bases left between them. CDR3 size: 14 residues.

For the CDR3, the DNA is TGTGCCAGCAGCTTAATAACAGGTTTTGCTGGAAACACCATATATTTT. Its protein is CASSLITGFAGNTIYF. The V call is TRBV7-8, the J call TRBJ1-3, with D possibly TRBD1 on 5 matching bases. Germline lookup yields CDR1 SGHVS and CDR2 FQNEAQ. This CDR3 comprises 16 residues. Trimming stripped 2 bases from V and 2 bases from J, with 13 bases between.

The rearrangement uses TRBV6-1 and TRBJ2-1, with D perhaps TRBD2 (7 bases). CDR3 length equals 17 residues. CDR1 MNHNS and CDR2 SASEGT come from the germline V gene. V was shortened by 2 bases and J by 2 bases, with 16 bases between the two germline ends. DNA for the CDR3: TGTGCCAGCAGTGAAACACGCGGGGGCCTAGCCTACAATGAGCAGTTCTTC. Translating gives CASSETRGGLAYNEQFF.

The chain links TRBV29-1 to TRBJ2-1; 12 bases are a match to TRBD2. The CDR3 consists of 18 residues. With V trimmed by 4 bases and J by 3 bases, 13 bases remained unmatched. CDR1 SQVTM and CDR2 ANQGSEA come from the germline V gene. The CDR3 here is CSVGGVLAGGQFYNEQFF. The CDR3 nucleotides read TGCAGCGTTGGCGGTGTGCTAGCGGGAGGGCAATTCTACAATGAGCAGTTCTTC.

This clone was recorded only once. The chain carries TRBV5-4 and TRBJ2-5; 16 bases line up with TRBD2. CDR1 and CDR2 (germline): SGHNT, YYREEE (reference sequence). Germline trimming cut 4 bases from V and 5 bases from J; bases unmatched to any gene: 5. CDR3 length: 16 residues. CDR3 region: CASSMGLAGGAETQYF. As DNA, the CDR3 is TGTGCCAGCAGCATGGGACTAGCGGGAGGGGCGGAGACCCAGTACTTC.

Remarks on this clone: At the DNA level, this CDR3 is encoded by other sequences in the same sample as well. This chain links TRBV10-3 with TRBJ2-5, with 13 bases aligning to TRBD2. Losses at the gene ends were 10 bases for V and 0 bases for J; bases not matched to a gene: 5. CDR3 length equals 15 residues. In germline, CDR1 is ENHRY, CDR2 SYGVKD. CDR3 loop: CATAGTSGNQETQYF. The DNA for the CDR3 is TGTGCCACCGCAGGGACTAGCGGGAACCAAGAGACCCAGTACTTC.

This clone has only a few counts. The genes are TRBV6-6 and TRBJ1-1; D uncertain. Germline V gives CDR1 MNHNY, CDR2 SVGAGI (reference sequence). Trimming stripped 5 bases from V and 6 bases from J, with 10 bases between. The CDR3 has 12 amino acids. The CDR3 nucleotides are TGTGCCAGCAGTATCCCTATCTCTGAAGCTTTCTTT. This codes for CASSIPISEAFF.

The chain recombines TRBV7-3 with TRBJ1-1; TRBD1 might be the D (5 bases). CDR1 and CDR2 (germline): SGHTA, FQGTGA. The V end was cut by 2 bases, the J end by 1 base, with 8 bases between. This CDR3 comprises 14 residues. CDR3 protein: CASSLWGENTEAFF. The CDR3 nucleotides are TGTGCCAGCAGCTTATGGGGGGAGAACACTGAAGCTTTCTTT.

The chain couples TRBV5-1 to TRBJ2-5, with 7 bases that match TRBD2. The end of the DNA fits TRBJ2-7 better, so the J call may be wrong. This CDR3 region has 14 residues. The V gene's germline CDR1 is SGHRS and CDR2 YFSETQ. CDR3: CASSLRQGGDEQYF. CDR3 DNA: TGCGCCAGCAGCTTGCGGCAGGGAGGGGACGAGCAGTACTTC.